The source of this T cell receptor (beta chain) is a study (dated by TCRdb to about 2015). For context, the study as a whole: Whether tumor-infiltrating Tregs in breast cancer are recruited from blood Tregs or converted in situ from other CD4+ T cell subsets was tested.

Broader findings and caveats from the paper: Validation in the larger cohort was restricted to a single TCR beta V-J rearrangement rather than whole repertoires. Tumor memory CD4+ T cell TCR gene usage clustered with blood and lymph node memory CD4+ cells and lymph node naive CD4+ cells. The greatest overlap of tumor-infiltrating Treg TCR alpha and beta sequences was observed with tumor naive CD4+ T cells, followed by blood naive CD4+ T cells.

CD4+CD25+CD127-/low cells were isolated as Tregs. Tregs, naive and memory CD4+ T cells from tumor, blood and ipsilateral draining lymph nodes of five or six breast cancer patients underwent full-length TCR alpha and beta sequencing. Tumor tissue and lymph nodes obtained by ipsilateral axillary dissection were perfused with PBS, cut into small pieces and digested using collagenase I and hyaluronidase. Ficoll density gradient centrifugation was used to isolate mononuclear cells from either lymph nodes or 50 ml of peripheral blood. A purity exceeding 90% was confirmed by FACS for the sorted cell populations. Full-length TCR variable regions were amplified by 5' RACE PCR using constant-region reverse primers, and then by semi-nested PCR using Nested Universal Primer A. The ReliaPrep RNA Cell Miniprep System was used to extract total RNA, which was then reverse transcribed into 5'RACE-ready cDNA with the SMARTer RACE 5'/3' Kit. Multiplex adaptors were used to barcode the full-length TCR alpha and beta libraries, which were then sequenced on an Illumina MiSeq. The published analysis was carried out like this. For each of nine subset-tissue groups, sequencing data from the five patients were pooled, and the groups were then compared using unsupervised clustering of TCR gene usage. Repertoire similarity was calculated with the Morisita-Horn index, weighting shared sequences by their contribution to each repertoire. The public sequencing data were trimmed at Q25 with fastp and processed into clonotypes with MiXCR by TCRdb, which kept only in-frame beta chains. All rows with the same CDR3 protein become a single entry with the most common DNA and genes. TCRdb, not the original authors, processed these V and J calls. Recorded for this sample are about 43,000 distinct CDR3 sequences; roughly a fifth of them occurred a single time. The top ten constitute around 4% of the sample.

The CDR3 runs 10 amino acids, cysteine and phenylalanine included. The entry retains the CDR3 DNA only, 30 bases that are in frame from base 1. Cut back by 6 bases and 11 bases, the V and J ends lie 10 bases apart. This clonotype came up a few times. Which antigen it targets is not known. No qualities accompany the bases; no much larger clone lies one base away. Sequencing used Tregs sorted from a lymph node. This chain is built from TRBV12-3 or TRBV12-4 and TRBJ1-1; confidence is insufficient to name the D gene. This sequence originates from a female donor with breast cancer. The CDR3 protein: CASSGVGAFF. The nucleotide sequence is TGTGCCAGCAGCGGTGTGGGGGCTTTCTTT.